Detailed here is one TCR beta chain. CDR1 and CDR2 (germline): SGHAT, FQNNGV. This CDR3 is 12 amino acids long. Trimming stripped 0 bases from V and 5 bases from J, with 5 bases between. Assay used: immunoSEQ multiplex PCR; TCRdb lists only in-frame clones, some missing. The sample holds about 77,000 clones, around 83% seen once. The source of the sample is a study of OX40 agonist ivuxolimab in advanced cancers. This chain links TRBV11-2 with TRBJ2-7, with D unclear. This specimen was CD4+ or CD8+ T cells sorted from blood, taken in a trial of the OX40 agonist ivuxolimab. This TCR derives from an adult with an advanced solid tumor such as melanoma, head and neck, liver or kidney cancer. CDR3 sequence: CASSLDRHEQYF. The DNA of the CDR3 is TGTGCCAGCAGCTTAGATCGGCACGAGCAGTACTTC.